A single sample is the source of the 15 T cell receptor beta chains below, sequenced in a study of regulatory T cells in long-lasting Graves disease. The time point denotes: newly diagnosed GD, antithyroid drugs for less than 3 months. Preparation of the TCR library used RNA extracted from PBMCs. To make TCR beta libraries, researchers used iRepertoire HTBI primers and Arm-PCR of CDR3 regions. TCRdb analysed the multiplex PCR reads with MiXCR anew, one entry per CDR3 protein. The sample carries under 450,000 distinct CDR3 sequences, about 10% recorded once. This sample was also put to use in a study of T cells in Graves' hyperthyroidism and ophthalmopathy.

The sequenced sample was peripheral blood mononuclear cells (PBMCs), obtained at new diagnosis, from a patient treated with antithyroid drugs. These receptors were obtained from a woman younger than 30 with Graves disease.

CDR3 sequence: CASSPLRTGGYQPQHF. For the CDR3, the DNA is TGTGCCAGCTCACCGTTACGGACAGGGGGATATCAGCCCCAGCATTTT. The chain is built from TRBV18 and TRBJ1-5; 10 bases match TRBD1. Per germline, CDR1 KGHSH and CDR2 LQKENI. The V and J ends lost 3 bases and 5 bases, in that order; junction bases with no gene match: 7. This CDR3 contains 16 residues.

Many counts were recorded for this clonotype. This chain links TRBV18 with TRBJ1-3; D unresolved. Looked up from germline, CDR1 is KGHSH and CDR2 is LQKENI. This CDR3 region has 16 residues. V was trimmed by 2 bases and J by 0 bases, leaving 11 bases between them. Written as DNA, the CDR3 is TGTGCCAGCTCACCAAGAGACTTCTACTCTGGAAACACCATATATTTT. Translating gives CASSPRDFYSGNTIYF.

This clonotype was seen many times. The chain has TRBV29-1 and TRBJ2-1; TRBD2 is a possible D gene (7 bases). Looked up from germline, CDR1 is SQVTM and CDR2 is ANQGSEA. V gave up 2 bases and J gave up 4 bases, with 15 bases separating them. The CDR3 spans 15 residues. The CDR3 region has the DNA TGCAGCGTTGAACGGGGCAGGGGAGGGTACAATGAGCAGTTCTTC. It is translated as CSVERGRGGYNEQFF.

This clonotype was counted only a few times. The gene calls are TRBV20-1 and TRBJ1-1; TRBD1 aligns across 9 bases. The CDR3 sequence is 14 residues long. J gave up 4 bases and V 0 bases, and 3 bases lay outside the gene matches. Germline loops: CDR1 DFQATT, CDR2 SNEGSKA (reference sequence). The CDR3 coding sequence is TGCAGTGCTAGAGAAGGGACAGGGCTCACTGAAGCTTTCTTT. Amino acids: CSAREGTGLTEAFF.

This clonotype was recorded a few times. The chain couples TRBV15 to TRBJ1-1; D remains unclear. Trimming took off 6 bases at V and 5 bases at J, with 16 bases between the two ends. Germline V gene sequence: CDR1 LNHNV, CDR2 YYDKDF (reference sequence). This CDR3 is built from 14 residues. The CDR3 coding sequence is TGTGCCACCAGACTTACATTAGAGGGTACTGAAGCTTTCTTT. Its translation is CATRLTLEGTEAFF.

This clonotype was counted ten times or more. The rearrangement uses TRBV7-9 and TRBJ1-1, with a tentative D call TRBD1 (6 bases). The CDR3 sequence is 15 residues long. Trimming left V 1 base short and J 5 bases short, with 14 bases between. Germline assignment: CDR1 SEHNR and CDR2 FQNEAQ (reference sequence). In nucleotides, the CDR3 is TGTGCCAGCAGCTTAGATCGGGGGGCAAGGACTGAAGCTTTCTTT. Translated: CASSLDRGARTEAFF.

The J gene is TRBJ2-7, the V gene TRBV4-1; 12 positions agree with TRBD2. Germline lookup yields CDR1 MGHRA and CDR2 YSYEKL. V dropped 4 bases and J dropped 2; count of bases not matched to a gene: 12. CDR3 length: 18 amino acids. CDR3 amino acids: CASSPMGLAGSAAYEQYV. As DNA, the CDR3 is TGCGCCAGCAGCCCTATGGGACTAGCGGGTTCGGCGGCCTACGAGCAGTACGTC.

This clonotype was detected ten times or more. This chain links TRBV7-2 with TRBJ1-1; tentatively, D is TRBD1 (6 bases). Trimming stripped 1 base from V and 8 bases from J, with 14 bases between. There are 14 residues in the CDR3. Germline CDR1 SGHTA, CDR2 FQGNSA. The CDR3 loop is CASSLEGGRGEAFF. The CDR3 coding sequence is TGTGCCAGCAGCTTAGAGGGGGGACGGGGAGAAGCTTTCTTT.

The CDR3, as DNA: TGCGCCAGCAGCCAGTACGTAGCTTCGGGCTATGGCTACACCTTC. It yields the protein CASSQYVASGYGYTF. This chain links TRBV4-3 with TRBJ1-2; D gene uncertain. Germline lookup yields CDR1 LGHNA and CDR2 YSLEER. CDR3 length: 15 residues. The V end lost 3 bases, the J end lost 4 bases, and 15 bases lay between the germline ends.

Details on this clonotype: This could be a read error, since a much larger clone is one nucleotide away. The chain links TRBV6-2 or TRBV6-3 to TRBJ1-5, with 7 bases fitting TRBD1. CDR3 length equals 15 residues. Germline-derived CDR1 and CDR2 are MNHEY and SVGEGT. Trimming cost V 5 bases and J 6 bases; bases outside gene matches: 10. DNA of the CDR3: TGTGCCAGCAGTGCCATCGGGGCAGGGGGTCAGCCCCAGCATTTT. Translated, it gives CASSAIGAGGQPQHF.

This clonotype showed up many times. V gene TRBV20-1 combines with J gene TRBJ2-1, with D tentatively TRBD1 (6 bases). There are 14 residues in the CDR3. The V gene's germline CDR1 is DFQATT and CDR2 SNEGSKA (reference sequence). With 3 bases removed from V and 8 bases from J, the gap between germline ends came to 17 bases. The CDR3 region is CSARGARFSDEQFF. For the CDR3, the DNA is TGCAGTGCTAGGGGGGCTAGATTTTCGGATGAGCAGTTCTTC.

This clonotype occurred many times. The V and J genes are TRBV20-1 and TRBJ1-5; D is undetermined. The CDR3 consists of 13 residues. Per the germline V gene, CDR1 is DFQATT and CDR2 is SNEGSKA (reference sequence). Trimming cost V 3 bases and J 5 bases, with 11 bases left between them. DNA for the CDR3: TGCAGTGCTAGCAGAAGGGAATATCAGCCCCAGCATTTT. This sequence encodes CSASRREYQPQHF.

This clonotype was detected ten times or more. The V and J genes are TRBV7-2 and TRBJ2-1; 11 bases are a match to TRBD2. V shed 6 bases, J shed 4 bases, and the junction held 17 bases outside the gene matches. CDR1 and CDR2 (germline): SGHTA, FQGNSA. The CDR3 spans 19 residues. The chain's CDR3 is CASRGTSGRNEGRYNEQFF. The CDR3 DNA reads as TGTGCCAGCAGGGGAACTAGCGGGAGAAATGAGGGCAGGTACAATGAGCAGTTCTTC.

This clonotype turned up a few times. The V call is TRBV4-3, the J call TRBJ1-6; D uncertain. Looked up from germline, CDR1 is LGHNA and CDR2 is YSLEER. Trimming cost V 0 bases and J 6 bases, with 21 bases left between them. This CDR3 has 19 amino acids. The CDR3 sequence: CASSQDPQDLPFTNSPLHF. In DNA, the CDR3 is TGCGCCAGCAGCCAAGATCCCCAAGACCTACCGTTTACTAATTCACCCCTCCACTTT.

The sample holds many counts of this clonotype. This chain links TRBV7-8 with TRBJ2-1; perhaps TRBD1 as D (6 bases). V shed 2 bases and J shed 8 bases, with 19 bases lying between them. This CDR3 spans 16 amino acids. The germline gives CDR1 SGHVS, CDR2 FQNEAQ. The CDR3 reads CASSLSPLESGDEQFF. The CDR3, as DNA: TGTGCCAGCAGCTTAAGTCCCCTCGAGTCAGGGGATGAGCAGTTCTTC.